This is a list of T cell receptor beta chains from one sample in a study of vaccination effects on CD4 cells after COVID-19. Sequencing used immunoSEQ multiplex PCR; TCRdb keeps in-frame clones, though not all of them. The profile shows about 64,000 clones, 72% of them singletons. These receptors have no identified antigens. The material sequenced was CD4+ T cells from PBMCs cultured without peptide, taken before COVID-19 vaccination. The receptor set was obtained from a human donor who had a prior SARS-CoV-2 infection. Both conserved end residues are part of each CDR3. The order of the fields is clone size, D gene, J gene, V gene, CDR3 protein, CDR3 DNA. D genes are given only for firm matches. Where a row states a size, it is once, few, many or the class of an expanded clone; other rows omit it.

size: NA; D: NA; J: TRBJ2-3; V: TRBV11-2; CDR3: CASSLAPGQGIKDTQYF; DNA: TGTGCCAGCAGCTTAGCCCCAGGGCAGGGAATCAAAGATACGCAGTATTTT
size: NA; D: NA; J: TRBJ2-1; V: TRBV7-9; CDR3: CASSLVGRNEQFF; DNA: TGTGCCAGCAGCTTAGTGGGGCGTAATGAGCAGTTCTTC
size: NA; D: TRBD2; J: TRBJ2-5; V: TRBV30; CDR3: CAWRVLTSGSETQYF; DNA: TGTGCCTGGAGGGTCTTAACTAGCGGGAGTGAGACCCAGTACTTC
size: NA; D: NA; J: TRBJ1-1; V: TRBV7-8; CDR3: CASSPTYQGPTEAFF; DNA: TGTGCCAGCAGCCCCACGTACCAGGGTCCCACTGAAGCTTTCTTT
size: NA; D: NA; J: TRBJ2-1; V: TRBV29-1; CDR3: CSVEDGRGGFF; DNA: TGCAGCGTTGAAGACGGCCGAGGAGGGTTCTTC
size: NA; D: TRBD1; J: TRBJ2-5; V: TRBV5-1; CDR3: CASSIGTGGETQYF; DNA: TGCGCCAGCAGCATCGGGACAGGGGGAGAGACCCAGTACTTC
size: NA; D: NA; J: TRBJ2-2; V: TRBV7-8; CDR3: CASSLVGGSGGELFF; DNA: TGTGCCAGCAGCTTAGTGGGGGGTAGTGGCGGGGAGCTGTTTTTT
size: many; D: NA; J: TRBJ2-2; V: TRBV19; CDR3: CASSIVASTLFF; DNA: TGTGCCAGTAGTATAGTCGCATCTACTCTGTTTTTT
size: NA; D: NA; J: TRBJ2-2; V: TRBV5-1; CDR3: CASSLDGARTGELFF; DNA: TGCGCCAGCAGCTTGGATGGGGCGCGCACCGGGGAGCTGTTTTTT
size: NA; D: TRBD2; J: TRBJ2-5; V: TRBV4-2; CDR3: CASSQVKRGEGTQYF; DNA: TGTGCCAGCAGCCAAGTTAAGCGGGGTGAGGGGACCCAGTACTTC
size: NA; D: TRBD1; J: TRBJ2-5; V: TRBV19; CDR3: CASSAGKGAGETQYF; DNA: TGTGCCAGTAGTGCCGGCAAGGGGGCGGGAGAGACCCAGTACTTC
size: NA; D: TRBD1; J: TRBJ1-1; V: TRBV5-6; CDR3: CASSLVRVAGGKNTEAFF; DNA: TGTGCCAGCAGCTTGGTTCGGGTGGCAGGGGGAAAGAACACTGAAGCTTTCTTT
size: once; D: TRBD1; J: TRBJ1-2; V: TRBV5-4; CDR3: CASAPQGGAVAGYGYTF; DNA: TGTGCCAGCGCCCCCCAGGGGGGAGCTGTCGCTGGCTATGGCTACACCTTC
size: once; D: TRBD2; J: TRBJ2-1; V: TRBV5-1; CDR3: CASSLGLADNEQFF; DNA: TGCGCCAGCAGCTTAGGACTAGCGGACAATGAGCAGTTCTTC
size: NA; D: NA; J: TRBJ2-7; V: TRBV4-2; CDR3: CASSQSPSAEQYF; DNA: TGTGCCAGCAGCCAGTCCCCCTCGGCCGAGCAGTACTTC
size: once; D: TRBD2; J: TRBJ2-2; V: TRBV3-1/TRBV3-2; CDR3: CASSSSGGDTGELFF; DNA: TGTGCCAGCAGCTCCTCGGGGGGGGACACCGGGGAGCTGTTTTTT
size: NA; D: NA; J: TRBJ2-1; V: TRBV15; CDR3: CATSRDRATYNEQFF; DNA: TGTGCCACCAGCAGAGATCGGGCAACCTACAATGAGCAGTTCTTC
size: NA; D: NA; J: TRBJ2-1; V: TRBV7-2; CDR3: CASSFDGMQFF; DNA: TGTGCCAGCAGCTTCGACGGGATGCAGTTCTTC
size: NA; D: TRBD1; J: TRBJ2-2; V: TRBV6-5; CDR3: CASRRRGQYTGELFF; DNA: TGTGCCAGCAGACGTAGGGGACAGTACACCGGGGAGCTGTTTTTT
size: NA; D: TRBD2; J: TRBJ2-1; V: TRBV29-1; CDR3: CSVSLWLAEEQFF; DNA: TGCAGCGTTTCCTTGTGGCTAGCGGAAGAGCAGTTCTTC
size: NA; D: NA; J: TRBJ2-1; V: TRBV29-1; CDR3: CSVSREILAPEQFF; DNA: TGCAGCGTTTCTAGAGAGATACTAGCTCCTGAGCAGTTCTTC
size: few; D: NA; J: TRBJ2-7; V: TRBV15; CDR3: CATSRGIVEQYF; DNA: TGTGCCACCAGCAGAGGGATCGTTGAGCAGTACTTC
size: NA; D: TRBD2; J: TRBJ2-2; V: TRBV5-4; CDR3: CASSPGLAGLNTGELFF; DNA: TGTGCCAGCAGCCCCGGACTAGCGGGGCTGAACACCGGGGAGCTGTTTTTT
size: NA; D: NA; J: TRBJ2-1; V: TRBV15; CDR3: CATSRDRAGRRDEQFF; DNA: TGTGCCACCAGCAGAGATCGGGCAGGGCGGAGGGATGAGCAGTTCTTC
size: NA; D: NA; J: TRBJ2-5; V: TRBV5-6; CDR3: CASSPRQGLPRETQYF; DNA: TGTGCCAGCAGCCCTAGGCAGGGACTCCCGAGGGAGACCCAGTACTTC
size: NA; D: NA; J: TRBJ1-2; V: TRBV9; CDR3: CASSVRMGEGYTF; DNA: TGTGCCAGCAGCGTGCGTATGGGGGAAGGCTACACCTTC
size: NA; D: NA; J: TRBJ2-3; V: TRBV3-1/TRBV3-2; CDR3: CASSPRQTDTQYF; DNA: TGTGCCAGCAGCCCCCGTCAGACAGATACGCAGTATTTT
size: NA; D: NA; J: TRBJ1-5; V: TRBV5-4; CDR3: CASSLDTNQPQHF; DNA: TGTGCCAGCAGCTTGGATACCAATCAGCCCCAGCATTTT
size: NA; D: NA; J: TRBJ1-1; V: TRBV5-1; CDR3: CASSLGRPGTEAFF; DNA: TGCGCCAGCAGCTTGGGCCGCCCGGGCACTGAAGCTTTCTTT
size: NA; D: NA; J: TRBJ1-3; V: TRBV10-3; CDR3: CAISESLLARTGNTIYF; DNA: TGTGCCATCAGTGAGTCCCTCTTGGCCCGGACGGGAAACACCATATATTTT
size: NA; D: NA; J: TRBJ1-1; V: TRBV7-2; CDR3: CASSARLILGTEAFF; DNA: TGTGCCAGCAGCGCCCGACTCATTCTTGGGACTGAAGCTTTCTTT
size: NA; D: NA; J: TRBJ2-7; V: TRBV9; CDR3: CASSYDNTYEQYF; DNA: TGTGCCAGCAGCTATGACAATACCTACGAGCAGTACTTC
size: NA; D: TRBD2; J: TRBJ2-3; V: TRBV15; CDR3: CATSRGPAGGPEDTQYF; DNA: TGTGCCACCAGCAGAGGCCCCGCGGGGGGGCCGGAAGATACGCAGTATTTT
size: NA; D: NA; J: TRBJ1-4; V: TRBV19; CDR3: CASSNTGIRTEKLFF; DNA: TGTGCCAGTAGTAACACCGGGATCAGGACTGAAAAACTGTTTTTT
size: NA; D: TRBD2; J: TRBJ2-1; V: TRBV12-5; CDR3: CASGPPLAGEGNEQFF; DNA: TGTGCTAGTGGTCCCCCCCTCGCGGGAGAGGGGAATGAGCAGTTCTTC
size: NA; D: NA; J: TRBJ1-3; V: TRBV11-2; CDR3: CASSSPRESKGQSGNTIYF; DNA: TGTGCCAGCAGCTCGCCCCGGGAGTCCAAAGGGCAATCTGGAAACACCATATATTTT
size: NA; D: NA; J: TRBJ1-6; V: TRBV5-8; CDR3: CASSLGPGGGLMYSPLHF; DNA: TGTGCCAGCAGCTTGGGCCCGGGGGGCGGACTAATGTATTCACCCCTCCACTTT
size: NA; D: NA; J: TRBJ1-6; V: TRBV19; CDR3: CASSAEGLNNSPLHF; DNA: TGTGCCAGTAGTGCCGAAGGGCTTAATAATTCACCCCTCCACTTT
size: few; D: NA; J: TRBJ2-7; V: TRBV11-3; CDR3: CASSLSGPSSYEQYF; DNA: TGTGCCAGCAGCTTAAGCGGACCGAGCTCCTACGAGCAGTACTTC
size: once; D: NA; J: TRBJ2-4; V: TRBV7-3; CDR3: CASSLFEGPALAKNIQYF; DNA: TGTGCCAGCAGCCTTTTTGAAGGCCCAGCTCTAGCCAAAAACATTCAGTACTTC
size: NA; D: TRBD2; J: TRBJ2-2; V: TRBV7-2; CDR3: CASSVIAGGYTGELFF; DNA: TGTGCCAGCAGCGTAATAGCGGGAGGTTACACCGGGGAGCTGTTTTTT
size: NA; D: TRBD2; J: TRBJ2-7; V: TRBV2; CDR3: CASIPTWGRGGLYEQYF; DNA: TGTGCCAGCATTCCGACCTGGGGCCGGGGGGGCCTATACGAGCAGTACTTC
size: NA; D: TRBD2; J: TRBJ2-3; V: TRBV30; CDR3: CAWSGLAGPTDTQYF; DNA: TGTGCCTGGAGCGGACTAGCGGGACCCACAGATACGCAGTATTTT
size: NA; D: NA; J: TRBJ1-4; V: TRBV27; CDR3: CASSARVREKLFF; DNA: TGTGCCAGCAGCGCCAGGGTACGCGAAAAACTGTTTTTT
size: NA; D: TRBD2; J: TRBJ2-1; V: TRBV19; CDR3: CASSTGTSGGALQFF; DNA: TGTGCCAGTAGTACGGGGACTAGCGGGGGGGCCCTGCAGTTCTTC
size: NA; D: TRBD1; J: TRBJ1-1; V: TRBV15; CDR3: CATSGQDGQLRAFF; DNA: TGTGCCACCAGCGGACAGGACGGACAACTCCGGGCTTTCTTT
size: NA; D: NA; J: TRBJ1-4; V: TRBV10-3; CDR3: CATRPSGTINEKLFF; DNA: TGTGCCACCAGACCATCCGGGACAATTAATGAAAAACTGTTTTTT
size: NA; D: NA; J: TRBJ2-7; V: TRBV30; CDR3: CAWSVPGIGEQYF; DNA: TGTGCCTGGAGTGTACCCGGGATTGGCGAGCAGTACTTC
size: NA; D: NA; J: TRBJ2-7; V: TRBV6-5; CDR3: CASSRRGASGEQYF; DNA: TGTGCCAGCAGCCGAAGGGGGGCGTCGGGGGAGCAGTACTTC
size: NA; D: TRBD2; J: TRBJ2-3; V: TRBV5-5; CDR3: CASSLLAVLRTDTQYF; DNA: TGTGCCAGCAGCTTACTAGCGGTACTTCGCACAGATACGCAGTATTTT
size: NA; D: NA; J: TRBJ2-1; V: TRBV6-5; CDR3: CASEGGYNEQFF; DNA: TGTGCCAGTGAGGGGGGCTACAATGAGCAGTTCTTC
size: NA; D: NA; J: TRBJ2-5; V: TRBV9; CDR3: CASSVGQIQETQYF; DNA: TGTGCCAGCAGCGTAGGTCAGATCCAAGAGACCCAGTACTTC
size: NA; D: NA; J: TRBJ2-3; V: TRBV4-2; CDR3: CASSQDTGETDTQYF; DNA: TGTGCCAGCAGCCAAGATACGGGGGAGACAGATACGCAGTATTTT
size: NA; D: NA; J: TRBJ1-1; V: TRBV7-9; CDR3: CASSLRVGNTEAFF; DNA: TGTGCCAGCAGCTTGAGGGTGGGGAACACTGAAGCTTTCTTT
size: NA; D: NA; J: TRBJ1-1; V: TRBV29-1; CDR3: CSGGSHTEAFF; DNA: TGCAGCGGGGGCAGCCACACTGAAGCTTTCTTT
size: once; D: TRBD2; J: TRBJ2-2; V: TRBV4-3; CDR3: CASSQEAGDLDTGELFF; DNA: TGCGCCAGCAGCCAAGAAGCGGGAGACCTGGACACCGGGGAGCTGTTTTTT
size: NA; D: NA; J: TRBJ2-7; V: TRBV11-3; CDR3: CASRRGGPEGYEQYF; DNA: TGTGCCAGCAGGAGAGGCGGACCAGAAGGGTACGAGCAGTACTTC
size: NA; D: NA; J: TRBJ1-4; V: TRBV5-6; CDR3: CASSFSRGEKLFF; DNA: TGTGCCAGCAGCTTCTCTCGCGGGGAAAAACTGTTTTTT
size: NA; D: TRBD2; J: TRBJ2-3; V: TRBV2; CDR3: CASTTSGSFTDTQYF; DNA: TGTGCAAGCACCACTAGCGGGAGCTTCACAGATACGCAGTATTTT
size: NA; D: TRBD1; J: TRBJ1-2; V: TRBV7-9; CDR3: CASSVGKDRGPYGYTF; DNA: TGTGCCAGCAGCGTGGGAAAGGACAGGGGACCCTATGGCTACACCTTC